The sequence of this TCR beta chain was determined in a study of Graves' ophthalmopathy and Graves' hyperthyroidism. The germline gives CDR1 SGHTA, CDR2 FQGTGA. V was cut by 1 base and J by 4 bases, with 8 bases left in between. This CDR3 has 15 amino acids. Study-level findings and limits: Blood shared most expanded thyroid clonotypes above 0.001 frequency. Discriminating ophthalmopathy from stable hyperthyroidism, a 13-signature model attained a sensitivity of about 90% and a specificity of roughly 81%.

PBMCs originated in 7.5 to 10 ml of fresh peripheral blood. Investigators amplified TCR beta CDR3 regions from RNA transcripts. HTBI primers primed a first-round RT-PCR, and a second-round multiplex PCR followed. TCRdb fed the multiplex PCR reads into MiXCR, producing one record per CDR3 protein. The table lists fewer than 70,000 distinct CDR3 sequences, less than 65% of them singletons. Comments on this clonotype: The antigen remains undetermined.

The receptor comes from an adult woman with Graves' ophthalmopathy. This chain uses TRBV7-3 with TRBJ2-6, with D hard to call. The sample comprised peripheral blood. The CDR3 DNA reads TGTGCCAGCAGCTTAATGGGTACCGGGGCCAACGTCCTGACTTTC. It specifies CASSLMGTGANVLTF. The full variable domain, its missing parts supplied by reference TRBV7-3 and TRBJ2-6, is GAGVSQTPSNKVTEKGKYVELRCDPISGHTALYWYRQSLGQGPEFLIYFQGTGAADDSGLPNDRFFAVRPEGSVSTLKIQRTERGDSAVYLCASSLMGTGANVLTFGAGSRLTVL.